This TCR beta chain was recorded in a study of T cells after yellow fever vaccination. Whole-study results and caveats: A small proportion of clonotypes was detected in both the CD4 and CD8 compartments. Peaking faster, on day 5 versus 15, the secondary response was nonetheless weaker.

TCRdb ran MiXCR on the 5' RACE reads and lists one entry per CDR3 protein. The sample lists a few hundred thousand distinct CDR3 sequences, around 3.9% occurring once. Many counts were recorded for this clonotype. Antigen specificity is unknown. This CDR3 spans 14 amino acids. Trimming removed 1 base at V and 5 bases at J, with 8 bases between. The germline CDR1 and CDR2 sequences are SEHNR and FQNEAQ (reference sequence). Sequencing used PBMCs, obtained 5 days after the yellow fever booster vaccination. This rearrangement joins TRBV7-9 to TRBJ2-2; D unresolved. The clonotype was recovered from a man younger than 30 who received the YFV17D yellow fever vaccine. Here the CDR3 reads CASSLDLETGELFF. CDR3 bases: TGTGCCAGCAGCTTAGATTTGGAGACCGGGGAGCTGTTTTTT.